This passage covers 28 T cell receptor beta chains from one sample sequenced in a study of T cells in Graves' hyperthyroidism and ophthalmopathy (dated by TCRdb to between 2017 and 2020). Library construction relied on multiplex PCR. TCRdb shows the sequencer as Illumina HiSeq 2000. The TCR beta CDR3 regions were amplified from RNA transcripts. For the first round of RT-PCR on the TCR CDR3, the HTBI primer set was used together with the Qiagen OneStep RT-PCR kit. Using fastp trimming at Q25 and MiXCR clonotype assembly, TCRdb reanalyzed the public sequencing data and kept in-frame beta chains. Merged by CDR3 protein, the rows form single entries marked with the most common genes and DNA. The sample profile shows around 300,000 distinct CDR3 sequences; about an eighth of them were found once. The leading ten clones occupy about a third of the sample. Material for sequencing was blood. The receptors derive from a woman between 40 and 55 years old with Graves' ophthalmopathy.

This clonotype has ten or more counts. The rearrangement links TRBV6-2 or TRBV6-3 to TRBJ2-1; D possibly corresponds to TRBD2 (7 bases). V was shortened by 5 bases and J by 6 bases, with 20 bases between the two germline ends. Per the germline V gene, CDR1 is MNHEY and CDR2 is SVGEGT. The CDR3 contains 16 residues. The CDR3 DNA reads TGTGCCAGCAGTCGGGACCGGGGGGCGCTGGCCAATGAGCAGTTCTTC. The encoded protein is CASSRDRGALANEQFF.

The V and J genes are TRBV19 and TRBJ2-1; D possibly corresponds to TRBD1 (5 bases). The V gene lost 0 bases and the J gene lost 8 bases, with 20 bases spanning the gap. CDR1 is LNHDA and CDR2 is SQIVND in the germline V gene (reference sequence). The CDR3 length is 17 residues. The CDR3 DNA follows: TGTGCCAGTAGTATAGATCTACAAGGGGCTCGTTACGATGAGCAGTTCTTC. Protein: CASSIDLQGARYDEQFF.

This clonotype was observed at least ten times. The CDR3, as DNA: TGTGCCATCAGGGGTACAGAGAACACTGAAGCTTTCTTT. The encoded protein is CAIRGTENTEAFF. The J gene is TRBJ1-1, the V gene TRBV10-3; D gene unclear. Looked up from germline, CDR1 is ENHRY and CDR2 is SYGVKD. V shed 6 bases and J shed 1 base, with 9 bases lying between them. The CDR3 runs 13 residues.

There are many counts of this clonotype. The CDR3 region has the DNA TGTGCTAGTGGTTTGGTGGGGAGAGGCATGAACACTGAAGCTTTCTTT. Translation: CASGLVGRGMNTEAFF. This chain connects TRBV12-5 to TRBJ1-1; D not resolved. This CDR3 has 16 amino acids. From germline, CDR1 is LGHNT and CDR2 FRNRAP. Trimming pared 0 bases from V and 0 bases from J, leaving 11 bases between.

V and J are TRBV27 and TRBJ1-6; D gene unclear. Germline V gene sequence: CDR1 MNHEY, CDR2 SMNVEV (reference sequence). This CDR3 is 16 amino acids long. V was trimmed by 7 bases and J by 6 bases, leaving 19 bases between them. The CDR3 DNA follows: TGTGCCAGCAACCCGGGCCATGTGGGATTTAATTCACCCCTCCACTTT. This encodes CASNPGHVGFNSPLHF.

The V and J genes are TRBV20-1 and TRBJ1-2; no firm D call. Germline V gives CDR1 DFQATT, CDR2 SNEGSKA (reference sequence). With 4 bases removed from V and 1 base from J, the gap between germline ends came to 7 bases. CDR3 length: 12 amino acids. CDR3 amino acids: CSATTDNYGYTF. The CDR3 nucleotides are TGCAGTGCTACAACAGATAACTATGGCTACACCTTC.

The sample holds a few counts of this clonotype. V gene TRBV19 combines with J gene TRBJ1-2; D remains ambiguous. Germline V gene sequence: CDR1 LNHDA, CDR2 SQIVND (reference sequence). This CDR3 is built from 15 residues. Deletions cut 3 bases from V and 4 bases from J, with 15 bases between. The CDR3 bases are TGTGCCAGTAGTATTTTAGGTTCGGAGAGCTATGGCTACACCTTC. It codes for CASSILGSESYGYTF. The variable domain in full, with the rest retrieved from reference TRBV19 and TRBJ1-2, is DGGITQSPKYLFRKEGQNVTLSCEQNLNHDAMYWYRQDPGQGLRLIYYSQIVNDFQKGDIAEGYSVSREKKESFPLTVTSAQKNPTAFYLCASSILGSESYGYTFGSGTRLTVV.

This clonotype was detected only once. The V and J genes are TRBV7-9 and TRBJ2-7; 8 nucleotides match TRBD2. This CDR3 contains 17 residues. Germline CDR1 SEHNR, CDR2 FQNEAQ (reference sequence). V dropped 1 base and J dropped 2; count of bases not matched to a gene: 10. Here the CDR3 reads CASSLGLSGGVTYEQYF. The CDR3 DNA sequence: TGTGCCAGCAGCTTAGGGCTAAGCGGGGGAGTAACCTACGAGCAGTACTTC.

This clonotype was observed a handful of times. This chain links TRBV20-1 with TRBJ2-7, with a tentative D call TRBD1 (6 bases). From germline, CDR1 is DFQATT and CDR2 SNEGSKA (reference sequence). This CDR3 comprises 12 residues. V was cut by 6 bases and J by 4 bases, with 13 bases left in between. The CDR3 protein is CSAWDTGYEQYF. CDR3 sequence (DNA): TGCAGTGCCTGGGACACTGGGTACGAGCAGTACTTC.

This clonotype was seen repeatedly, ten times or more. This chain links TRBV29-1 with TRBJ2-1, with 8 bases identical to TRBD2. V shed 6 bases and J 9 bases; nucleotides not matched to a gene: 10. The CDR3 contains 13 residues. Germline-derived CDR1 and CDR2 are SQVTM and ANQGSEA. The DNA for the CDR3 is TGCAGCGTCCGCCTGTTAGCGGGGCTTGAGCAGTTCTTC. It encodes CSVRLLAGLEQFF.

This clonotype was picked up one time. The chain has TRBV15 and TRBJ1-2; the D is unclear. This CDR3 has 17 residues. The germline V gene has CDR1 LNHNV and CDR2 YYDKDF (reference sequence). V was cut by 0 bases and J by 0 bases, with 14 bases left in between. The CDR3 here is CATSRDPTRLANYGYTF. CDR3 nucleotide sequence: TGTGCCACCAGCAGAGACCCGACCCGACTAGCTAACTATGGCTACACCTTC.

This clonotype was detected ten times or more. The CDR3 loop reads CASTSQGTVYEQYF. The DNA of the CDR3 is TGTGCCAGCACGTCGCAGGGAACGGTGTACGAGCAGTACTTC. The chain links TRBV2 to TRBJ2-7; tentative D call: TRBD1 (5 bases). The CDR3 runs 14 residues. V was cut by 7 bases and J by 4 bases, with 17 bases left in between. The germline CDR1 and CDR2 sequences are SNHLY and FYNNEI.

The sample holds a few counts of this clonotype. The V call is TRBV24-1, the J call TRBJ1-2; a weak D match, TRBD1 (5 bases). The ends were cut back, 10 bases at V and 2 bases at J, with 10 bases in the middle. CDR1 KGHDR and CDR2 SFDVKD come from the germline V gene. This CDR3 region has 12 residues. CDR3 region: CATRQRNYGYTF. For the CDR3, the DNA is TGTGCCACTAGACAGAGGAACTATGGCTACACCTTC.

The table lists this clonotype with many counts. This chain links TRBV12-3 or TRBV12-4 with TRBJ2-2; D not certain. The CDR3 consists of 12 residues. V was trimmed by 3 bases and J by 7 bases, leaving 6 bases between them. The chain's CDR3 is CASSFPVGELFF. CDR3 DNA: TGTGCCAGCAGTTTCCCGGTCGGGGAGCTGTTTTTT.

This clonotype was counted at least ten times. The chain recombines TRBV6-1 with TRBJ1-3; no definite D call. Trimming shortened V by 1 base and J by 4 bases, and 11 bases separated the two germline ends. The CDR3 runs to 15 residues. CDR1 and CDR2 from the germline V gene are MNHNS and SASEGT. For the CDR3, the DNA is TGTGCCAGCAGTGAAGTGGGAGGACTCGGAAACACCATATATTTT. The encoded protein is CASSEVGGLGNTIYF.

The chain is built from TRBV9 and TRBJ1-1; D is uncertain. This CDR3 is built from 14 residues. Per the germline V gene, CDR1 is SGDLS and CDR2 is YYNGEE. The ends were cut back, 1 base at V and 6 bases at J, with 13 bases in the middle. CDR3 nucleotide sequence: TGTGCCAGCAGCGTAAACCCAGGCCCCGCTGAAGCTTTCTTT. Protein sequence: CASSVNPGPAEAFF.

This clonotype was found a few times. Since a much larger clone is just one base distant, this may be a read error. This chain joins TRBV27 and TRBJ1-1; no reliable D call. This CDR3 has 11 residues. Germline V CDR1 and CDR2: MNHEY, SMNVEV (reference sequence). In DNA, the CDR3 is TGTGCCGGCAGTTTCGGGCGGGAAGCTTTCTTT. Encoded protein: CAGSFGREAFF.

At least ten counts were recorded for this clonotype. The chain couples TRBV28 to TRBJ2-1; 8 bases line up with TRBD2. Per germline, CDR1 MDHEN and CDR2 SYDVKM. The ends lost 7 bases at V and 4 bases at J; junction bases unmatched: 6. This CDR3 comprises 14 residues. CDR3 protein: CASNPGGEYNEQFF. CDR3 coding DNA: TGTGCCAGCAACCCGGGAGGGGAGTACAATGAGCAGTTCTTC.

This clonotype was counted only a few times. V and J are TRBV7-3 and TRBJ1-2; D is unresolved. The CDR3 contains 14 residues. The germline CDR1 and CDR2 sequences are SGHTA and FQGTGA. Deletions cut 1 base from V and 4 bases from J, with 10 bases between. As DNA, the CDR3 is TGTGCCAGCAGCTTAAACAACGGATCCTATGGCTACACCTTC. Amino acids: CASSLNNGSYGYTF.

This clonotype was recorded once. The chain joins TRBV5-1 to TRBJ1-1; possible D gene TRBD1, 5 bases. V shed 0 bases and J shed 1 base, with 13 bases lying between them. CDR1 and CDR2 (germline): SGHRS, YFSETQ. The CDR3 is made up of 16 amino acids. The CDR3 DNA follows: TGCGCCAGCAGCTTGGAGGGGAAGAACGGGAACACTGAAGCTTTCTTT. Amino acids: CASSLEGKNGNTEAFF. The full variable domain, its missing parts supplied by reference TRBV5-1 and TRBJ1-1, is KAGVTQTPRYLIKTRGQQVTLSCSPISGHRSVSWYQQTPGQGLQFLFEYFSETQRNKGNFPGRFSGRQFSNSRSEMNVSTLELGDSALYLCASSLEGKNGNTEAFFGQGTRLTVV.

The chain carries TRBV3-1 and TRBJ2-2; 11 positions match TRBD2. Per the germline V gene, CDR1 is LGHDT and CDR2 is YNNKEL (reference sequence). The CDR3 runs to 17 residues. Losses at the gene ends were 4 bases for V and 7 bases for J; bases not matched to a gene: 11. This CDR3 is CASSLTLTSGVDGELFF. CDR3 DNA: TGTGCCAGCAGCCTTACTTTGACTAGCGGGGTGGACGGGGAGCTGTTTTTT.

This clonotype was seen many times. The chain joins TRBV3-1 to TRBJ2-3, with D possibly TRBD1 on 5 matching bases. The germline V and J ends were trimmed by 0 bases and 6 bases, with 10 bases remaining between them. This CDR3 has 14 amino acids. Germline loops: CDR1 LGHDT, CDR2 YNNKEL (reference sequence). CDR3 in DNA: TGTGCCAGCAGCCAAGAGGGAACAGGTGATACGCAGTATTTT. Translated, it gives CASSQEGTGDTQYF.

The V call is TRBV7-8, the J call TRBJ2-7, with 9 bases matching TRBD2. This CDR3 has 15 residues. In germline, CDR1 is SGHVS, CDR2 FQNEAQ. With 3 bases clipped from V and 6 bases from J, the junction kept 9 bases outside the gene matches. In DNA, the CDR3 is TGTGCCAGCAGCTTCCCTAGCGGGGTGAGTGGCGAGCAGTACTTC. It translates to CASSFPSGVSGEQYF.

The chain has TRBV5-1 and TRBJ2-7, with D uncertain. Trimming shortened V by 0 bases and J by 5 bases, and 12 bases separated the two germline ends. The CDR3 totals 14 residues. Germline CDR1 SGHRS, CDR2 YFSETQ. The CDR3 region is CASSLGGDADEQYF. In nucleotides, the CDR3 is TGCGCCAGCAGCTTGGGGGGTGATGCCGACGAGCAGTACTTC.

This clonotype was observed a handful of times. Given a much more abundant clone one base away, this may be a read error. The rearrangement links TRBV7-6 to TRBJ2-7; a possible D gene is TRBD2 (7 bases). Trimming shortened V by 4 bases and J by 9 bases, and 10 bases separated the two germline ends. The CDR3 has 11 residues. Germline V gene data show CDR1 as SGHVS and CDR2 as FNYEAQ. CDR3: CASSWGGGQYF. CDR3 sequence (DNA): TGTGCCAGCAGCTGGGGGGGCGGGCAGTACTTC.

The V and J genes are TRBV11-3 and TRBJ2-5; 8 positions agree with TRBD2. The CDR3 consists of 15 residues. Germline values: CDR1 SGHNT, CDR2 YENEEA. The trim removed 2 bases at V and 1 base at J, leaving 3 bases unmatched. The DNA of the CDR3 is TGTGCCAGCAGCTTACCGGGGGGGGGCCAAGAGACCCAGTACTTC. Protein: CASSLPGGGQETQYF.

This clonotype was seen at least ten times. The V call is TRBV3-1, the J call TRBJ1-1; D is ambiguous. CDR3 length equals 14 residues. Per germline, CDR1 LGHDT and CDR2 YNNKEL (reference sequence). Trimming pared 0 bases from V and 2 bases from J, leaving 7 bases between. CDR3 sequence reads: CASSQEHLNTEAFF. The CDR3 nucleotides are TGTGCCAGCAGCCAAGAACACCTCAACACTGAAGCTTTCTTT.

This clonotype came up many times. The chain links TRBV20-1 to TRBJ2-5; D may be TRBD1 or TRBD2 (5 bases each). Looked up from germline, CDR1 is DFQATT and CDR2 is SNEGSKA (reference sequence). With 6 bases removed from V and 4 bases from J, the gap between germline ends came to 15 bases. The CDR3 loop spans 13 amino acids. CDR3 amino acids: CSALTGRGETQYF. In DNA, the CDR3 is TGCAGTGCCTTGACGGGACGAGGAGAGACCCAGTACTTC.